The source of this T cell receptor (beta chain) is a study of blood T cell repertoires in COVID-19. Study details: From the United States, Italy and Spain came samples of acute and convalescent COVID-19. T cells, B-cell-depleted T cells, or PBMCs supplied cDNA or gDNA.

Method: immunoSEQ multiplex PCR; TCRdb's copy keeps in-frame clones and lacks some. This sample carries 190,000 or so clones, about 84% of them seen once, and the ten largest clones take 8% to 10%. Participant-reported clinical history was the basis for cohort assignment. What the recovered Cohort 3 donors had was two negative PCRs, clearance, or symptom resolution. This CDR3 spans 12 amino acids. In germline, CDR1 is KGHDR, CDR2 SFDVKD. A remark on this clone: One end of the junction varies from germline; a read error may be responsible.

This receptor was obtained from a woman aged 25 to 45 who had recovered from COVID-19. The V and J genes are TRBV24-1 and TRBJ1-3; no clear D. The sample taken for sequencing was PBMCs or T cells enriched from blood (not recorded which). The CDR3, as DNA: TGTGCCACCAGTGATGTTGGAGACACCATATATTTT. Amino acid sequence: CATSDVGDTIYF.